The 30 T cell receptor beta chains given below trace back to one sample, sequenced in a study of blood T cell repertoires in COVID-19. Using immunoSEQ multiplex PCR, the repertoire was profiled, and TCRdb retains in-frame clones only, with some absent. The sample includes about 50,000 clones, over 85% of them seen just once. Material: peripheral blood. These TCRs come from an elderly woman with acute or convalescent COVID-19.

The V call is TRBV7-2, the J call TRBJ1-1; the match to TRBD1 covers 7 bases. Germline V gives CDR1 SGHTA, CDR2 FQGNSA. The CDR3 contains 16 residues. With 5 bases clipped from V and 0 bases from J, the junction kept 9 bases outside the gene matches. The CDR3 is CASSPLPGTVNTEAFF. The DNA of the CDR3 is TGTGCCAGCAGCCCCCTCCCCGGGACAGTGAACACTGAAGCTTTCTTT.

This clone was found once. The chain joins TRBV19 to TRBJ2-1; D possibly corresponds to TRBD2 (6 bases). This CDR3 has 15 amino acids. V gave up 10 bases and J gave up 6 bases, with 22 bases separating them. CDR1 LNHDA and CDR2 SQIVND come from the germline V gene (reference sequence). The CDR3, as DNA: TGTGCCACTGCGATTGGGACTGGGGTGTTCAATGAGCAGTTCTTC. Amino acid sequence: CATAIGTGVFNEQFF. The entire variable domain, with the rest obtained from reference TRBV19 and TRBJ2-1, is as follows: DGGITQSPKYLFRKEGQNVTLSCEQNLNHDAMYWYRQDPGQGLRLIYYSQIVNDFQKGDIAEGYSVSREKKESFPLTVTSAQKNPTAFYLCATAIGTGVFNEQFFGPGTRLTVL.

The V call is TRBV5-4, the J call TRBJ2-3; no firm D call. With 2 bases removed from V and 2 bases from J, the gap between germline ends came to 12 bases. The CDR3 length is 15 residues. Germline loops: CDR1 SGHNT, CDR2 YYREEE (reference sequence). As DNA, the CDR3 is TGTGCCAGCAGCTTTGGTGGCCGTCCCACAGATACGCAGTATTTT. Translation: CASSFGGRPTDTQYF.

The rearrangement joins TRBV19 to TRBJ1-2; D not certain. The CDR3 totals 12 residues. V was trimmed by 7 bases and J by 0 bases, leaving 6 bases between them. Per the germline V gene, CDR1 is LNHDA and CDR2 is SQIVND (reference sequence). Here the CDR3 reads CASTDTNYGYTF. The CDR3 bases are TGTGCCAGTACAGATACTAACTATGGCTACACCTTC.

V gene TRBV10-3 combines with J gene TRBJ2-7, with D possibly TRBD2 on 5 matching bases. This CDR3 has 14 residues. Per the germline V gene, CDR1 is ENHRY and CDR2 is SYGVKD. The V end was cut by 4 bases, the J end by 4 bases, with 14 bases between. CDR3 sequence reads: CAISVVGESYEQYF. DNA for the CDR3: TGTGCCATCAGTGTGGTGGGAGAATCTTACGAGCAGTACTTC.

The chain has TRBV4-1 and TRBJ2-5; 11 bases fit TRBD2. The CDR3 contains 19 residues. Germline loops: CDR1 MGHRA, CDR2 YSYEKL. V lost 1 base and J lost 2; bases outside the gene matches: 12. CDR3: CASSQVIGTSGTNQETQYF. The CDR3 nucleotides are TGCGCCAGCAGCCAAGTAATTGGGACTAGCGGTACCAATCAAGAGACCCAGTACTTC.

The chain uses TRBV10-2 and TRBJ2-1; TRBD2 aligns across 7 bases. The CDR3 has 20 amino acids. CDR1 and CDR2 from the germline V gene are WSHSY and SAAADI. The V segment lost 1 base and the J segment 3 bases; nucleotides outside the gene matches: 18. In DNA, the CDR3 is TGCGCCAGCAGTGAGTACTCGCGGGGGAGCCCGTTTCACATCTACAATGAGCAGTTCTTC. It codes for CASSEYSRGSPFHIYNEQFF.

The chain recombines TRBV19 with TRBJ1-5; possible D gene TRBD1, 5 bases. CDR1 is LNHDA and CDR2 is SQIVND in the germline V gene (reference sequence). The CDR3 totals 12 residues. Trimming cost V 11 bases and J 2 bases, with 10 bases left between them. The CDR3 reads CAGGMRNQPQHF. CDR3 nucleotide sequence: TGTGCCGGGGGGATGCGCAATCAGCCCCAGCATTTT.

The DNA of the CDR3 is TGCGCCAGCAGCTTGGACAGTAATAATTCACCCCTCCACTTT. Amino acids: CASSLDSNNSPLHF. This chain links TRBV5-1 with TRBJ1-6; D gene uncertain. Trimming left V 0 bases short and J 5 bases short, with 6 bases between. The CDR3 has 14 amino acids. The germline V gene encodes CDR1 SGHRS and CDR2 YFSETQ.

The chain combines TRBV29-1 with TRBJ2-2; D is possibly TRBD1 (5 bases). There are 14 residues in the CDR3. Germline assignment: CDR1 SQVTM and CDR2 ANQGSEA. The ends were cut back, 6 bases at V and 0 bases at J, with 11 bases in the middle. The CDR3 DNA sequence: TGCAGCGTCCGCAGGGCCACGAACACCGGGGAGCTGTTTTTT. It codes for CSVRRATNTGELFF.

CDR3 residues: CASSYSTRARDTQYF. Here the CDR3 DNA reads TGTGCCAGCAGTTACTCGACTCGAGCGAGGGATACGCAGTATTTT. The chain joins TRBV6-5 to TRBJ2-3; D is unclear. In germline, CDR1 is MNHEY, CDR2 SVGAGI. CDR3 size: 15 residues. With 0 bases removed from V and 6 bases from J, the gap between germline ends came to 13 bases.

The chain links TRBV5-1 to TRBJ2-7, with D unresolved. Trimming left V 0 bases short and J 2 bases short, with 9 bases between. CDR1 and CDR2 from the germline V gene are SGHRS and YFSETQ. The CDR3 runs to 14 residues. CDR3 in amino acids: CASSLDPQTYEQYF. Here the CDR3 DNA reads TGCGCCAGCAGCTTGGATCCACAGACCTACGAGCAGTACTTC.

The V and J genes are TRBV2 and TRBJ1-1; D is perhaps TRBD1 (5 bases). Deletions cut 6 bases from V and 4 bases from J, with 9 bases between. Germline V gene sequence: CDR1 SNHLY, CDR2 FYNNEI. This CDR3 spans 12 amino acids. CDR3 in amino acids: CASRDTFTEAFF. The CDR3 DNA reads as TGTGCCAGCAGGGACACGTTCACTGAAGCTTTCTTT.

CDR3 region: CASSPGLAGGSETQYF. In DNA form, the CDR3 reads TGTGCCAGCAGCCCGGGACTAGCGGGGGGTTCGGAGACCCAGTACTTC. V and J are TRBV5-4 and TRBJ2-5; 15 bases are shared with TRBD2. Germline lookup yields CDR1 SGHNT and CDR2 YYREEE (reference sequence). This CDR3 region has 16 residues. V was clipped by 4 bases and J by 5 bases; unmatched bases: 6. The full variable domain, in which reference TRBV5-4 and TRBJ2-5 provide the parts outside the CDR3, is ETGVTQSPTHLIKTRGQQVTLRCSSQSGHNTVSWYQQALGQGPQFIFQYYREEENGRGNFPPRFSGLQFPNYSSELNVNALELDDSALYLCASSPGLAGGSETQYFGPGTRLLVL.

The J gene is TRBJ2-2, the V gene TRBV10-3; TRBD1 is a possible D gene (6 bases). The CDR3 loop spans 14 amino acids. V lost 7 bases to trimming and J lost 4 bases, with 13 bases between them. CDR1 and CDR2 from the germline V gene are ENHRY and SYGVKD. CDR3: CAITPGHLTGELFF. CDR3 DNA sequence: TGTGCCATCACCCCGGGACACCTCACCGGGGAGCTGTTTTTT.

This chain links TRBV11-2 with TRBJ1-6; D remains unclear. V dropped 0 bases and J dropped 14 bases, with 11 bases sitting between them. CDR3 size: 13 residues. Germline loops: CDR1 SGHAT, CDR2 FQNNGV. The CDR3 protein is CASSLDLVSALHF. CDR3 DNA sequence: TGTGCCAGCAGCTTAGATCTGGTCTCAGCCCTCCACTTT.

This clone was picked up one time. This rearrangement joins TRBV5-5 to TRBJ1-1; 10 bases fit TRBD1. This CDR3 is built from 14 residues. Germline V CDR1 and CDR2: SGHKS, YYEKEE (reference sequence). J gave up 5 bases and V 4 bases, and 5 bases lay outside the gene matches. CDR3 in amino acids: CASSDDRGLTEAFF. DNA for the CDR3: TGTGCCAGCAGCGACGACAGGGGGCTTACTGAAGCTTTCTTT.

The J gene is TRBJ1-1, the V gene TRBV6-6; D ambiguous. Trimming removed 4 bases from V and 1 base from J, with 10 bases in between. This CDR3 is built from 14 residues. In germline, CDR1 is MNHNY, CDR2 SVGAGI (reference sequence). This CDR3 reads CASSSPPGNTEAFF. As DNA, the CDR3 is TGTGCCAGCAGTTCCCCACCGGGGAACACTGAAGCTTTCTTT.

This clone was recorded only once. The CDR3 DNA sequence: TGTGCCAGCAGCATTCAGGAGAACACTGAAGCTTTCTTT. Translation: CASSIQENTEAFF. The chain combines TRBV11-1 with TRBJ1-1; unclear D gene. This CDR3 has 13 residues. V lost 5 bases and J lost 1, with 8 bases in between. Per the germline V gene, CDR1 is SGHAT and CDR2 is FQDESV (reference sequence).

The V call is TRBV10-1, the J call TRBJ2-5; D is possibly TRBD1 (6 bases). From germline, CDR1 is WNHNN and CDR2 SYGVQD (reference sequence). Trimming shortened V by 6 bases and J by 2 bases, and 25 bases separated the two germline ends. The CDR3 length is 18 residues. The CDR3 DNA is TGCGCCAGCAGGGAGATCGGTAGTGTGGGGACATCGCAAGAGACCCAGTACTTC. The encoded protein is CASREIGSVGTSQETQYF.

This sequence joins TRBV9 and TRBJ2-7; 9 nucleotides align to TRBD1. The CDR3 is made up of 13 amino acids. Looked up from germline, CDR1 is SGDLS and CDR2 is YYNGEE. The V gene end was trimmed by 5 bases and the J gene end by 2 bases; junction bases not matched to a gene: 2. The CDR3 here is CASSGQGTYEQYF. As DNA, the CDR3 is TGTGCCAGCAGTGGACAGGGGACCTACGAGCAGTACTTC.

The sample holds one count of this clone. The chain has TRBV6-5 and TRBJ2-1; 7 nucleotides align to TRBD1. Per the germline V gene, CDR1 is MNHEY and CDR2 is SVGAGI. V lost 6 bases and J lost 8; bases outside the gene matches: 10. The CDR3 loop spans 14 amino acids. In DNA, the CDR3 is TGTGCCAGCAGAAATACCATACAGGGGTATGAGCAGTTCTTC. Translated: CASRNTIQGYEQFF.

The chain couples TRBV2 to TRBJ1-1, with a weak D call TRBD1 (5 bases). Germline-derived CDR1 and CDR2 are SNHLY and FYNNEI. The V gene lost 6 bases and the J gene lost 1 base, with 15 bases spanning the gap. The CDR3 totals 15 residues. The DNA of the CDR3 is TGTGCCAGCAGGGCTGGCCCTGGGGCGAACACTGAAGCTTTCTTT. Translating gives CASRAGPGANTEAFF. Using reference TRBV2 and TRBJ1-1 for the parts outside the CDR3, the full variable domain is EPEVTQTPSHQVTQMGQEVILRCVPISNHLYFYWYRQILGQKVEFLVSFYNNEISEKSEIFDDQFSVERPDGSNFTLKIRSTKLEDSAMYFCASRAGPGANTEAFFGQGTRLTVV.

The chain is built from TRBV7-9 and TRBJ1-2, with TRBD1 matching over 10 bases. Per the germline V gene, CDR1 is SEHNR and CDR2 is FQNEAQ (reference sequence). This CDR3 is built from 12 residues. With V trimmed by 5 bases and J by 13 bases, 7 bases remained unmatched. CDR3 protein: CASSPGQGVFTF. In DNA form, the CDR3 reads TGTGCCAGCAGCCCTGGACAGGGGGTATTCACCTTC.

This clone was picked up one time. This chain connects TRBV4-1 to TRBJ2-7, with D perhaps TRBD1 (8 bases). Trimming removed 3 bases at V and 4 bases at J, with 16 bases between. The CDR3 contains 15 residues. The germline gives CDR1 MGHRA, CDR2 YSYEKL. Here the CDR3 reads CASSQSRGRGYEQYV. In nucleotides, the CDR3 is TGCGCCAGCAGCCAGAGCAGGGGGCGGGGGTACGAGCAGTACGTC.

The rearrangement links TRBV7-9 to TRBJ2-5; D is unclear. CDR1 is SEHNR and CDR2 is FQNEAQ in the germline V gene (reference sequence). This CDR3 is built from 14 residues. The V and J ends lost 3 bases and 0 bases respectively, with 8 bases between them. The CDR3 spells CASSFRRDQETQYF. DNA of the CDR3: TGTGCCAGCAGCTTCCGACGGGACCAAGAGACCCAGTACTTC.

The J gene is TRBJ1-4, the V gene TRBV5-1; TRBD1 matches at 10 bases. Trimming removed 3 bases from V and 6 bases from J; junction bases left unmatched: 5. The CDR3 totals 15 residues. Germline loops: CDR1 SGHRS, CDR2 YFSETQ. The CDR3 bases are TGCGCCAGCAGCTCCCCCGGGACAGGGGATGAAAAACTGTTTTTT. Translation: CASSSPGTGDEKLFF. Full variable domain (missing parts from reference TRBV5-1 and TRBJ1-4): KAGVTQTPRYLIKTRGQQVTLSCSPISGHRSVSWYQQTPGQGLQFLFEYFSETQRNKGNFPGRFSGRQFSNSRSEMNVSTLELGDSALYLCASSSPGTGDEKLFFGSGTQLSVL.

The chain combines TRBV7-2 with TRBJ1-4, with 7 bases identical to TRBD1. Germline loops: CDR1 SGHTA, CDR2 FQGNSA. The CDR3 spans 15 residues. V shed 1 base and J 8 bases; nucleotides not matched to a gene: 7. The CDR3 sequence is CASSLGAGGWEKLFF. CDR3 nucleotide sequence: TGTGCCAGCAGCTTAGGAGCAGGGGGTTGGGAAAAACTGTTTTTT.

The chain couples TRBV6-5 to TRBJ1-2, with TRBD1 matching over 8 bases. The junction had 7 bases not matched to a gene; V was cut back by 5 bases and J by 2 bases. This CDR3 is built from 15 residues. CDR1 is MNHEY and CDR2 is SVGAGI in the germline V gene. This CDR3 reads CASSNRQGLNYGYTF. The CDR3 region has the DNA TGTGCCAGCAGTAACCGACAGGGGTTAAACTATGGCTACACCTTC.

The chain uses TRBV24-1 and TRBJ1-1; 8 bases are shared with TRBD1. Germline CDR1 is KGHDR and CDR2 is SFDVKD. With V trimmed by 6 bases and J by 4 bases, 9 bases remained unmatched. The CDR3 covers 15 residues. Here the CDR3 reads CATSTQGAEGTEAFF. The CDR3 bases are TGTGCCACCAGTACCCAGGGGGCGGAGGGCACTGAAGCTTTCTTT.